The entry below describes one T cell receptor (beta chain). The sample is drawn from a study of blood T cell repertoires in COVID-19. Study summary: The analysed material was cDNA or gDNA that came from T cells, B-cell-depleted T cells, or PBMCs.

The authors' processing: Quantification of nucleated cells was approximated via reference gene primer amplification. The assay was immunoSEQ multiplex PCR, and TCRdb's table has in-frame clones only and misses some. That table is the source of V, J and clone size, and D and trimming were worked out from the DNA. Of around 200,000 clones listed, just under 90% are singletons. This receptor was obtained from a man in his sixties who had recovered from COVID-19. Sequencing was done on a sample of peripheral blood.

The CDR3: CASSLGQGLGYTF. CDR3 coding DNA: TGTGCCAGCAGCCTCGGACAGGGACTTGGCTACACCTTC. The chain uses TRBV28 and TRBJ1-2, with 8 nucleotides matching TRBD1. Germline CDR1 and CDR2: MDHEN and SYDVKM. Trimming cost V 6 bases and J 7 bases; bases outside gene matches: 7. The CDR3 runs 13 residues.